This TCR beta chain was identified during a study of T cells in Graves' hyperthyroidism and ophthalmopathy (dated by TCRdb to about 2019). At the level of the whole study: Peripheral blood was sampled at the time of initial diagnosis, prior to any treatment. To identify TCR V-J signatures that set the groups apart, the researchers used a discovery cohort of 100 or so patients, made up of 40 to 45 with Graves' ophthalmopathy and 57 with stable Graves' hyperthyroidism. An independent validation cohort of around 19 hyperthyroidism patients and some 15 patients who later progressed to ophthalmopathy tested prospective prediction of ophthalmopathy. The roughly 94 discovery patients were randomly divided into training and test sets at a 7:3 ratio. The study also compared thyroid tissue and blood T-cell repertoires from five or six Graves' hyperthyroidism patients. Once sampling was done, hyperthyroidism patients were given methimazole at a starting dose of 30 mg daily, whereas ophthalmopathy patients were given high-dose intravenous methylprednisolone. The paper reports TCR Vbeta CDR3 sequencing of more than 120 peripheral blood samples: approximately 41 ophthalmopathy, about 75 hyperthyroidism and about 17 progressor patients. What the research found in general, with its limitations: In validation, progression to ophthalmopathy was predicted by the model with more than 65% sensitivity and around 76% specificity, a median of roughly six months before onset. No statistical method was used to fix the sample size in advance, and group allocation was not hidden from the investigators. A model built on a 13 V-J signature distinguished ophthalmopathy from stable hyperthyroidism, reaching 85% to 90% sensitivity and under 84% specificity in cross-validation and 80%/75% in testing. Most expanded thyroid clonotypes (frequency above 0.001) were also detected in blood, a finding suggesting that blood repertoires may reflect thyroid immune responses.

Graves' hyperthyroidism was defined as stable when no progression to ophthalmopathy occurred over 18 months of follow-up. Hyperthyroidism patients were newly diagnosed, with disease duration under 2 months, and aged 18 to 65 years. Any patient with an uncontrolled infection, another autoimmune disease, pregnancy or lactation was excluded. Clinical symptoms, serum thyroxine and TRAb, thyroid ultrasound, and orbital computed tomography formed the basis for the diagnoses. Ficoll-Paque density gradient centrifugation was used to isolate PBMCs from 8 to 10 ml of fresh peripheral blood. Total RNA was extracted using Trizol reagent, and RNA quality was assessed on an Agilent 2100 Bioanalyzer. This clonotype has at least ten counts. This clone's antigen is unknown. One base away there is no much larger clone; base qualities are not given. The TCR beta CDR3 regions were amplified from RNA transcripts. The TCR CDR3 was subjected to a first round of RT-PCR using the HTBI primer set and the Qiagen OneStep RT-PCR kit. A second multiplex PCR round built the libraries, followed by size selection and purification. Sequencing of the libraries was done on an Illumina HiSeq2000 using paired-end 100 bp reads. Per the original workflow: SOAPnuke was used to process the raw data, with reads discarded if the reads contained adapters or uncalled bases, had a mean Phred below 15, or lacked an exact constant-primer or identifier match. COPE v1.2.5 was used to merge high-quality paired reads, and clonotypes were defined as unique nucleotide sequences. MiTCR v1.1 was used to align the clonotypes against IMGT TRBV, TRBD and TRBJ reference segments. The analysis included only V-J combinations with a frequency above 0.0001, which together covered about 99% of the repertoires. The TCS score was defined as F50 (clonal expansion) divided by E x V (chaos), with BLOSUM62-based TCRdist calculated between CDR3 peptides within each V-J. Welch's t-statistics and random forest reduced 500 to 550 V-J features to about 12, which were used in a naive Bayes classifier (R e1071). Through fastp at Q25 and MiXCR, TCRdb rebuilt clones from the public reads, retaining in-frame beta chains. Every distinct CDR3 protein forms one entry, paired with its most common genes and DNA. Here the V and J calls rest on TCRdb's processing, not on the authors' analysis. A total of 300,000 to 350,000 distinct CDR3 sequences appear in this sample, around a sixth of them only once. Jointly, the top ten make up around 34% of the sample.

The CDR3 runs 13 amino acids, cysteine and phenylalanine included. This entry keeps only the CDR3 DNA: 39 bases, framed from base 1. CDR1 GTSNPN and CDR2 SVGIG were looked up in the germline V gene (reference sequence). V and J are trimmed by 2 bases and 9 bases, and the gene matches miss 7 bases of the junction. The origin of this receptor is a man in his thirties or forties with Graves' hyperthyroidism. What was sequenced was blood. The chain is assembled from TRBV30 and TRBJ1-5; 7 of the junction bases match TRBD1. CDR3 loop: CAWSRDSMSPQHF. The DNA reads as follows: TGTGCCTGGAGTCGGGACAGCATGTCGCCCCAGCATTTT.